This T cell receptor beta chain was recovered during a study of blood T cell repertoires in COVID-19. Looking at the study overall: Sites in the United States, Italy and Spain provided acute and convalescent COVID-19 samples. Nucleic acid was either cDNA or gDNA, and it came from T cells, B-cell-depleted T cells, or PBMCs.

In the original processing: Amplified reference gene primers provided the basis for estimating nucleated cell counts. The table came from immunoSEQ multiplex PCR; TCRdb's copy has only in-frame clones and leaves some out. That table furnishes V, J and clone size, whereas the DNA furnished D and trimming. The repertoire has 150,000 or so clones, approximately 81% of them found once; the top ten carry less than 50%. The CDR3 spans 14 residues. Per the germline V gene, CDR1 is SEHNR and CDR2 is FQNEAQ (reference sequence). The V and J ends lost 3 bases and 2 bases respectively, with 11 bases between them.

V is TRBV7-9 and J is TRBJ2-7; TRBD2 might be the D (6 bases). The sequenced material came from peripheral blood. The clonotype comes from a human donor in a cohort sampled during active COVID-19. For the CDR3, the DNA is TGTGCCAGCAGCTTCAGCGGGCGAGCCTACGAGCAGTACTTC. It specifies CASSFSGRAYEQYF.